This T cell receptor beta chain emerged from a study of blood T cell repertoires in COVID-19. Study overall: PBMCs, B-cell-depleted T cells, or T cells provided the cDNA or gDNA that made up the material.

It was during active infection that Seattle patients were enrolled and then longitudinally followed. In the study's own analysis: Cell counts per sample came from amplifying reference gene primers. Profiling relied on immunoSEQ multiplex PCR, and the TCRdb table lists in-frame clones only, not all of them. From that table come the V and J calls and clone size; the DNA was used to work out D and trimming. The sample carries over 150,000 clones, just under 85% recorded once. Sequencing used peripheral blood. The origin of this receptor is a woman aged 80 or older with COVID-19, enrolled during active disease.

The CDR3 region is CASSPVRVEAFF. CDR3 coding DNA: TGTGCCAGCTCACCGGTTAGAGTGGAAGCTTTCTTT. J is TRBJ1-1 and V is TRBV18; D is ambiguous. Per the germline V gene, CDR1 is KGHSH and CDR2 is LQKENI. Between the trimmed V and J ends, which lost 3 bases and 8 bases, there was a span of 10 bases. The CDR3 loop spans 12 amino acids.